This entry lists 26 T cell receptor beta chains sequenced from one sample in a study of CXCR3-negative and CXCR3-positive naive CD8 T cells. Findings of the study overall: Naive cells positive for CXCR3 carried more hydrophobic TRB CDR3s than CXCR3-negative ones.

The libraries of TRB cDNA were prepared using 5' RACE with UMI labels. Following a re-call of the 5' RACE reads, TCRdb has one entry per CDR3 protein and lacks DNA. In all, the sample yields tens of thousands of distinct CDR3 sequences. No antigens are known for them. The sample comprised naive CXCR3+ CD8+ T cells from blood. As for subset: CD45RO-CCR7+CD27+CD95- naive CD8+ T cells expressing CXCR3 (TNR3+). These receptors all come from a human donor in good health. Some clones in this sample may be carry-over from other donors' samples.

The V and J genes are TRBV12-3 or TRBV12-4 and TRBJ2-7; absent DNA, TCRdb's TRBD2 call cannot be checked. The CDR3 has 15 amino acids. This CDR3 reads CASSLGGGLTYEQYF.

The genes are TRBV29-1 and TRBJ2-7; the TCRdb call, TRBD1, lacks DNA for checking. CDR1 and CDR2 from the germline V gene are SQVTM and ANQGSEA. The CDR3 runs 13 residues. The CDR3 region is CSVIPEGRREQYF.

The CDR3 is CASSRGLGWPQHF. The rearrangement uses TRBV28 and TRBJ1-5; the TCRdb call, TRBD1, lacks DNA for checking. Per germline, CDR1 MDHEN and CDR2 SYDVKM. This CDR3 region has 13 residues.

The CDR3 loop reads CASSEGDYNYGYTF. V and J are TRBV7-9 and TRBJ1-2. The CDR3 sequence is 14 residues long. The germline V gene has CDR1 SEHNR and CDR2 FQNEAQ (reference sequence). Based on the CDR3 plus reference TRBV7-9 and TRBJ1-2, the full variable domain is DTGVSQNPRHKITKRGQNVTFRCDPISEHNRLYWYRQTLGQGPEFLTYFQNEAQLEKSRLLSDRFSAERPKGSFSTLEIQRTEQGDSAMYLCASSEGDYNYGYTFGSGTRLTVV.

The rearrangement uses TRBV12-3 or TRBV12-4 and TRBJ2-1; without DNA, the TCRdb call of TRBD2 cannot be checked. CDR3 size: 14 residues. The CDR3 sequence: CASSSTLESGLQFF.

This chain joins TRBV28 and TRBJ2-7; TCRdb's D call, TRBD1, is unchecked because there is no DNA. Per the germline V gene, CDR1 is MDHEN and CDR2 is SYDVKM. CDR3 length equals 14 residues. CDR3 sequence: CASSRGTEFYEQYF. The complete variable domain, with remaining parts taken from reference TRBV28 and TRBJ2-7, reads DVKVTQSSRYLVKRTGEKVFLECVQDMDHENMFWYRQDPGLGLRLIYFSYDVKMKEKGDIPEGYSVSREKKERFSLILESASTNQTSMYLCASSRGTEFYEQYFGPGTRLTVT.

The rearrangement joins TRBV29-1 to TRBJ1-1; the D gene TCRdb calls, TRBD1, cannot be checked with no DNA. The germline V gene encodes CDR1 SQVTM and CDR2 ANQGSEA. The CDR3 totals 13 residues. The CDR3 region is CSVGGQGVTEAFF.

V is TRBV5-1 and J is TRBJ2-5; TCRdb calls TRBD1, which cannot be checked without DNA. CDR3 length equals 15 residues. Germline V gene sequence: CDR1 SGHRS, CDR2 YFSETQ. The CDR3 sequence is CASSLDREGEETQYF.

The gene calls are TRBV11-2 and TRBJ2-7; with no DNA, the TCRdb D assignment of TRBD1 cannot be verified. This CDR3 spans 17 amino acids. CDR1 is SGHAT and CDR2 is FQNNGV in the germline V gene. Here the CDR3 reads CASSPPSGGWGMDEQYF.

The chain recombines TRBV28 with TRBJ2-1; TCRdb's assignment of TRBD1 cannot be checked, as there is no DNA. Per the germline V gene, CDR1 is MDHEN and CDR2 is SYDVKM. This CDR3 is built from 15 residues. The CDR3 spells CASSLGRGHYNEQFF.

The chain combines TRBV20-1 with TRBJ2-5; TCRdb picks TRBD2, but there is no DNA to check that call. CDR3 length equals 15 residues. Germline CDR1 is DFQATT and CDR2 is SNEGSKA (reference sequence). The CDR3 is CSVPGLAGGLETQYF.

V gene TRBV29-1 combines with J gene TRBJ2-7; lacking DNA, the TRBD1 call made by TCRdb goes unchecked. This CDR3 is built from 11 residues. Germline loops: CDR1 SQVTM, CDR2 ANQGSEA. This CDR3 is CSARQDYEQYF.

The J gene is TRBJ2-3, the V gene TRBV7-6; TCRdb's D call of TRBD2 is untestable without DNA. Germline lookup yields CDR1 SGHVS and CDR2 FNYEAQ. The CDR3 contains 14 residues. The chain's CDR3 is CASSLVEGRDTQYF.

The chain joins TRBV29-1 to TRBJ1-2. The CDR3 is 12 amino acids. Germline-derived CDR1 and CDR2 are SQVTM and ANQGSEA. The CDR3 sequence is CSAVGGDGGYTF.

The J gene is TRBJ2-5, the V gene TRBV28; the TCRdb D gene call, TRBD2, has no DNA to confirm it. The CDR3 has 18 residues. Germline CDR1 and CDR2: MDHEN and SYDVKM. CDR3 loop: CASSFEAGGKLHQETQYF.

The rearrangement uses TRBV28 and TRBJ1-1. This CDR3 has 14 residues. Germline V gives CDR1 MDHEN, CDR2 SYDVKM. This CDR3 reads CASSLEPAKAEAFF.

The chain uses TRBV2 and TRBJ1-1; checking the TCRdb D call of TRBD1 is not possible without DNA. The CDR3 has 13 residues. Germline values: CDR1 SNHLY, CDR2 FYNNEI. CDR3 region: CASTGQGGTEAFF.

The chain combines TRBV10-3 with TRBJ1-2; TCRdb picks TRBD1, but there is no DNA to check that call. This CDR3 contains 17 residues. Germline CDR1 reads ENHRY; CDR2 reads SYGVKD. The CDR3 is CAITQDRGQTANYGYTF.

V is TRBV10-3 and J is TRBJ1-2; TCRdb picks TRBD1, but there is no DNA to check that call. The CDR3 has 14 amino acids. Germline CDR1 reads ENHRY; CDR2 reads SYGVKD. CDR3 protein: CAISEPGQTYGYTF.

CDR3 residues: CASSRLAYGTDTQYF. The chain couples TRBV7-8 to TRBJ2-3; TCRdb gives TRBD2 as the D gene, but with no DNA this cannot be confirmed. The CDR3 is made up of 15 amino acids. Germline values: CDR1 SGHVS, CDR2 FQNEAQ.

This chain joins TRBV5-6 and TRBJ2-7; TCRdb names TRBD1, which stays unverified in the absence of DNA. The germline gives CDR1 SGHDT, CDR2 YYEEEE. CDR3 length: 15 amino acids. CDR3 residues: CASSLDQGVLYEQYF.

The CDR3 protein is CASSDEAGGPAYEQYF. This rearrangement joins TRBV28 to TRBJ2-7; no DNA is available, so the TRBD1 call from TCRdb remains unchecked. This CDR3 is 16 amino acids long. Germline V gene data show CDR1 as MDHEN and CDR2 as SYDVKM.

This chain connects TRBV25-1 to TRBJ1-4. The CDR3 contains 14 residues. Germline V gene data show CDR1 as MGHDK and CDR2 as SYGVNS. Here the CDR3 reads CASRGLTRNEKLFF.

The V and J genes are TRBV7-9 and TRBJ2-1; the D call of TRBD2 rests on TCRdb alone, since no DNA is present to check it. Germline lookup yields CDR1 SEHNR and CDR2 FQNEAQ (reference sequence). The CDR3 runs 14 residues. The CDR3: CASSPGLLYNEQFF.

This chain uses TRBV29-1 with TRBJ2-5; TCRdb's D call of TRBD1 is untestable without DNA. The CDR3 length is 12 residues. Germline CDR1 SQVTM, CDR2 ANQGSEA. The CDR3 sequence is CSVETDLGTQYF.

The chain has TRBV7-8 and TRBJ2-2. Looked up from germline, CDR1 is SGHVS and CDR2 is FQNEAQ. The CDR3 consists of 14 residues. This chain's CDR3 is CASSLVGSSGELFF.